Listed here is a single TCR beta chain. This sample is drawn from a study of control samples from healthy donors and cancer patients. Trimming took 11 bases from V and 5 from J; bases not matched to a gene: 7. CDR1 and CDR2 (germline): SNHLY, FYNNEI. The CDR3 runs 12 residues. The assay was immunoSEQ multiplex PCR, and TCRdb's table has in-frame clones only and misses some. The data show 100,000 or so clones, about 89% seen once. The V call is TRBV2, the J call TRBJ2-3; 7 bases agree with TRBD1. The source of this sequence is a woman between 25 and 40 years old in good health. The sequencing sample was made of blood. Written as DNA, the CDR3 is TGTGCCGGACGACAGGGTCGAGATACGCAGTATTTT. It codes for CAGRQGRDTQYF.